This T cell receptor (beta chain) emerged from a study of cytomegalovirus exposure and HLA in healthy donors. In the study overall: T cells numbering about 200 million yielded approximately 100 million unique TCR beta sequences in an earlier analysis. General study findings and limits: Sequencing depth roughly uniform across donors was assumed in presence/absence analyses.

A remark on this clone: The target antigen is unknown.

The PCR contained 60 Vbeta and 13 Jbeta primers. Profiling relied on immunoSEQ multiplex PCR, and the TCRdb table lists in-frame clones only, not all of them. The table lists 150,000 to 200,000 clones. After removal of 3 bases from V and 3 bases from J, the junction contained 6 bases not matched to a gene. Per the germline V gene, CDR1 is SGHRS and CDR2 is YFSETQ. The CDR3 sequence is 16 residues long. This clonotype originated in a woman aged 55-75 years in good health and CMV-seronegative. The chain recombines TRBV5-1 with TRBJ2-3, with 11 bases lining up with TRBD2. The material sequenced was PBMCs. The CDR3 region is CASSYLAGGNTDTQYF. Here the CDR3 DNA reads TGCGCCAGCAGCTACCTAGCGGGGGGCAATACAGATACGCAGTATTTT.